These 23 T cell receptor beta chains share one sample of origin, sequenced in a study of CD8 T cells in ankylosing spondylitis. Using its own MiXCR run on the 5' RACE reads, TCRdb lists one record per CDR3 protein. The sample includes 200,000 or so distinct CDR3 sequences, 10% to 15% of them seen just once. Sequences were obtained from blood, either unsorted or a sorted T cell fraction (not recorded which). The receptors come from a female donor with ankylosing spondylitis or in good health (not recorded which).

The chain employs TRBV4-3 and TRBJ2-3; D might be TRBD2 (5 bases). The germline gives CDR1 LGHNA, CDR2 YSLEER. Trimming removed 4 bases from V and 4 bases from J, with 9 bases in between. CDR3 length: 13 residues. The CDR3 sequence is CASSLLAADTQYF. Here the CDR3 DNA reads TGCGCCAGCAGCCTCCTAGCTGCAGATACGCAGTATTTT.

This clonotype appeared many times. The V and J genes are TRBV7-2 and TRBJ1-1, with D maybe TRBD1 (5 bases). The CDR3 length is 14 residues. Germline V lookup: CDR1 SGHTA, CDR2 FQGNSA. The germline V and J ends were trimmed by 5 bases and 5 bases, with 15 bases remaining between them. The CDR3: CASSPAGGPTEAFF. DNA of the CDR3: TGTGCCAGCAGCCCAGCGGGGGGTCCGACTGAAGCTTTCTTT.

This clonotype came up many times. The chain has TRBV10-3 and TRBJ1-5, with a weak D call TRBD1 (5 bases). The V end lost 0 bases, the J end lost 0 bases, and 9 bases lay between the germline ends. The CDR3 length is 16 residues. The germline V gene encodes CDR1 ENHRY and CDR2 SYGVKD. For the CDR3, the DNA is TGTGCCATCAGTGAGTCTGGGGGGGGTAGCAATCAGCCCCAGCATTTT. Its translation: CAISESGGGSNQPQHF.

This chain connects TRBV7-9 to TRBJ2-3, with 10 nucleotides matching TRBD1. CDR3 length: 16 amino acids. The V and J ends lost 2 bases and 0 bases, in that order; junction bases with no gene match: 2. Germline CDR1 is SEHNR and CDR2 is FQNEAQ (reference sequence). CDR3 residues: CASSLPGQGSTDTQYF. The CDR3 DNA reads TGTGCCAGCAGCTTACCGGGACAGGGGAGCACAGATACGCAGTATTTT. The entire variable domain, with the rest obtained from reference TRBV7-9 and TRBJ2-3, is as follows: DTGVSQNPRHKITKRGQNVTFRCDPISEHNRLYWYRQTLGQGPEFLTYFQNEAQLEKSRLLSDRFSAERPKGSFSTLEIQRTEQGDSAMYLCASSLPGQGSTDTQYFGPGTRLTVL.

This clonotype was detected ten times or more. The chain joins TRBV4-3 to TRBJ1-1; TRBD1 agrees at 7 bases. Trimming removed 4 bases from V and 4 bases from J; junction bases left unmatched: 6. CDR3 length: 14 residues. Per the germline V gene, CDR1 is LGHNA and CDR2 is YSLEER. In nucleotides, the CDR3 is TGCGCCAGCAGCCTGCAGACAGGGTCCACTGAAGCTTTCTTT. It specifies CASSLQTGSTEAFF.

This clonotype showed up just a few times. V gene TRBV4-2 combines with J gene TRBJ1-4, with TRBD1 identical over 9 bases. The germline CDR1 and CDR2 sequences are LGHNA and YNFKEQ. The CDR3 runs 16 residues. V lost 1 base to trimming and J lost 6 bases; unmatched junction nucleotides: 6. CDR3 residues: CASSQAQTGGDEKLFF. In nucleotides, the CDR3 is TGTGCCAGCAGCCAAGCCCAAACAGGGGGCGATGAAAAACTGTTTTTT.

This clonotype has a handful of counts. This chain links TRBV15 with TRBJ1-5; no firm D call. The germline gives CDR1 LNHNV, CDR2 YYDKDF (reference sequence). The CDR3 sequence is 14 residues long. V was pared by 3 bases and J by 8 bases, with 14 bases between. For the CDR3, the DNA is TGTGCCACCAGCAGGGACCGGGGTTATGAGCCCCAGCATTTT. Translation gives CATSRDRGYEPQHF.

In its sample, this clonotype was seen many times. This chain connects TRBV4-3 to TRBJ1-4; D uncertain. Germline lookup yields CDR1 LGHNA and CDR2 YSLEER. This CDR3 has 11 amino acids. Trimming took off 5 bases at V and 7 bases at J, with 5 bases between the two ends. CDR3 sequence reads: CASSSSEKLFF. The DNA of the CDR3 is TGCGCCAGCAGCTCGAGTGAAAAACTGTTTTTT.

This clonotype came up many times. This chain connects TRBV20-1 to TRBJ1-5; D gene unclear. V dropped 4 bases and J dropped 5 bases, with 12 bases sitting between them. Germline CDR1 and CDR2: DFQATT and SNEGSKA (reference sequence). The CDR3 spans 13 residues. As DNA, the CDR3 is TGCAGTGCTAAAGTCCAGGCGGATCAGCCCCAGCATTTT. Amino acid sequence: CSAKVQADQPQHF.

The J gene is TRBJ2-2, the V gene TRBV7-6, with D perhaps matching TRBD1 (5 bases). The CDR3 consists of 14 residues. CDR1 is SGHVS and CDR2 is FNYEAQ in the germline V gene. Trimming removed 5 bases from V and 4 bases from J, with 11 bases in between. The CDR3 DNA reads as TGTGCCAGCAGCCCTCGGCAGGGCACCGGGGAGCTGTTTTTT. Translation: CASSPRQGTGELFF.

Comments on this clonotype: A much larger clone differs from this one at a single base, so this may be a read error. The rearrangement links TRBV14 to TRBJ2-1, with 11 bases lining up with TRBD2. From germline, CDR1 is SGHDN and CDR2 FVKESK. CDR3 length: 16 residues. The CDR3 protein is CASSPLSGRAYNDQFF. As DNA, the CDR3 is TGTGCCAGCAGCCCCCTTAGCGGGAGGGCCTACAATGACCAGTTCTTC.

The chain uses TRBV30 and TRBJ1-6; 7 positions agree with TRBD1. Unmatched junction bases numbered 8, after V lost 6 bases and J lost 6 bases. The CDR3 covers 14 residues. From germline, CDR1 is GTSNPN and CDR2 SVGIG (reference sequence). CDR3 protein: CACDQTGRNSPLHF. CDR3 nucleotides: TGTGCCTGCGACCAGACAGGGCGTAATTCACCCCTCCACTTT.

This clonotype is a singleton in its sample. CDR3 amino acids: CSARGVGPRETGGAFF. In DNA form, the CDR3 reads TGCAGTGCTAGAGGTGTAGGACCCCGAGAAACCGGGGGCGCTTTCTTT. The chain uses TRBV20-1 and TRBJ1-1; weak D call: TRBD1 (6 bases). The germline V gene has CDR1 DFQATT and CDR2 SNEGSKA (reference sequence). Trimming took 1 base from V and 11 from J, leaving 26 bases between them. This CDR3 contains 16 residues.

This clonotype was detected many times. This chain uses TRBV20-1 with TRBJ1-2; 10 nucleotides match TRBD1. J was trimmed by 4 bases and V by 5 bases; bases with no gene match: 4. Germline CDR1 and CDR2: DFQATT and SNEGSKA (reference sequence). The length of the CDR3 is 13 residues. The CDR3 DNA reads TGCAGTGCTCCCCGGACAGGGGGCTATGGCTACACCTTC. This gives the protein CSAPRTGGYGYTF.

Many counts were recorded for this clonotype. The chain links TRBV11-1 to TRBJ2-1; 10 bases match TRBD2. This CDR3 contains 18 residues. Germline V CDR1 and CDR2: SGHAT, FQDESV (reference sequence). The trim removed 5 bases at V and 7 bases at J, leaving 17 bases unmatched. Here the CDR3 reads CASSPVGLAGVRRNEQFF. The CDR3 DNA follows: TGTGCCAGCAGCCCAGTTGGGCTAGCGGGAGTAAGGAGGAATGAGCAGTTCTTC.

For this clonotype: Possible read error: a much larger clone is one base away. DNA of the CDR3: TGTGCCAGCAGTTCTCCGGGACAGGGGACCTCGGCTGAGCAGTTCTTC. The encoded protein is CASSSPGQGTSAEQFF. V usage is TRBV12-3 or TRBV12-4 and J usage is TRBJ2-1, with 10 positions matching TRBD1. This CDR3 contains 16 residues. Trimming removed 4 bases from V and 9 bases from J; junction bases left unmatched: 12.

A word on this clonotype: Being one base from a much bigger clone, this may be a read error. This chain uses TRBV4-3 with TRBJ2-1; TRBD2 is a possible D gene (6 bases). CDR3 size: 16 residues. Germline V gene data show CDR1 as LGHNA and CDR2 as YSLEER. The CDR3 bases are TGCGCCAGCAGCCCCCAATGGAGGGCCAGGCACAATGGGCAGTTCTTC. It yields the protein CASSPQWRARHNGQFF.

The V call is TRBV5-1, the J call TRBJ2-1; 8 bases line up with TRBD1. V lost 6 bases and J lost 2; bases outside the gene matches: 7. The CDR3 sequence is 15 residues long. In germline, CDR1 is SGHRS, CDR2 YFSETQ. The CDR3 DNA follows: TGCGCCAGCACCGAAGGACAGGGAACCTACAATGAGCAGTTCTTC. Residues: CASTEGQGTYNEQFF.

This clonotype was observed many times. This chain links TRBV10-3 with TRBJ1-6; possibly TRBD1 for D (5 bases). Germline assignment: CDR1 ENHRY and CDR2 SYGVKD. Trimming cost V 7 bases and J 7 bases, with 11 bases left between them. This CDR3 region has 13 residues. The chain's CDR3 is CAIMRQQNSPLHF. In DNA form, the CDR3 reads TGTGCCATCATGAGACAGCAGAATTCACCCCTCCACTTT.

This chain uses TRBV12-3 or TRBV12-4 with TRBJ2-7; 8 bases are shared with TRBD2. The CDR3 consists of 15 residues. The junction had 6 bases not matched to a gene; V was cut back by 4 bases and J by 1 base. In DNA, the CDR3 is TGTGCCAGCAGTTCGGGGGGGCCCAGTTCCTACGAGCAGTACTTC. Its protein product is CASSSGGPSSYEQYF.

This clonotype has at least ten counts. The V gene is TRBV11-2, the J gene TRBJ2-6; D could derive from TRBD1 or TRBD2 (5 bases each). V was pared by 5 bases and J by 4 bases, with 27 bases between. CDR3 length: 20 residues. Germline loops: CDR1 SGHAT, CDR2 FQNNGV. The CDR3 nucleotides read TGTGCCAGCAGCCCCCACCTACTAGGACAAGCTAAGGACGGGGCCAACGTCCTGACTTTC. As protein: CASSPHLLGQAKDGANVLTF. The full variable domain, with the rest looked up from reference TRBV11-2 and TRBJ2-6, is EAGVAQSPRYKIIEKRQSVAFWCNPISGHATLYWYQQILGQGPKLLIQFQNNGVVDDSQLPKDRFSAERLKGVDSTLKIQPAKLEDSAVYLCASSPHLLGQAKDGANVLTFGAGSRLTVL.

The genes are TRBV20-1 and TRBJ1-2; D possibly corresponds to TRBD1 (5 bases). The V end was cut by 4 bases, the J end by 4 bases, with 10 bases between. The CDR3 has 12 amino acids. Germline V gives CDR1 DFQATT, CDR2 SNEGSKA (reference sequence). This CDR3 is CSATGGVYGYTF. In DNA form, the CDR3 reads TGCAGTGCTACCGGGGGGGTCTATGGCTACACCTTC.

This clonotype was seen repeatedly, ten times or more. The V and J genes are TRBV24-1 and TRBJ2-2; D might be TRBD2 (5 bases). From germline, CDR1 is KGHDR and CDR2 SFDVKD. The CDR3 is made up of 13 amino acids. Trimming cost V 7 bases and J 5 bases, with 10 bases left between them. CDR3 residues: CATSGPGTGELFF. The DNA for the CDR3 is TGTGCCACCAGCGGGCCGGGGACCGGGGAGCTGTTTTTT.